This T cell receptor (beta chain) is from a study of cytomegalovirus exposure and HLA in healthy donors. Study information: Later analysis reported that the roughly 120 validation repertoires shared the platform of the roughly 680 first-cohort repertoires.

TCRdb's table, derived via immunoSEQ multiplex PCR, lists solely in-frame clones and lacks some. Here the sample spans more than 85,000 clones, about 90% being singletons. The CDR3 runs to 19 residues. Germline assignment: CDR1 SGHRS and CDR2 YFSETQ. V dropped 0 bases and J dropped 2; count of bases not matched to a gene: 13. On this clone: The antigen is undetermined.

Study observations and caveats: The majority of TCR sequences were rare, yet some public TCRs appeared in many donors. Cytomegalovirus-associated TCR beta chains were listed, numbering some 170.

The TCR sequence derives from a woman younger than 30 in good health and CMV-seronegative. The sequencing sample was made of PBMCs. This chain links TRBV5-1 with TRBJ2-7; 11 bases map to TRBD2. The CDR3 DNA is TGCGCCAGCAGCTTGGGGGAGGGTTCTAGCGGGGGGCCTCCCTACGAGCAGTACTTC. The encoded protein is CASSLGEGSSGGPPYEQYF.